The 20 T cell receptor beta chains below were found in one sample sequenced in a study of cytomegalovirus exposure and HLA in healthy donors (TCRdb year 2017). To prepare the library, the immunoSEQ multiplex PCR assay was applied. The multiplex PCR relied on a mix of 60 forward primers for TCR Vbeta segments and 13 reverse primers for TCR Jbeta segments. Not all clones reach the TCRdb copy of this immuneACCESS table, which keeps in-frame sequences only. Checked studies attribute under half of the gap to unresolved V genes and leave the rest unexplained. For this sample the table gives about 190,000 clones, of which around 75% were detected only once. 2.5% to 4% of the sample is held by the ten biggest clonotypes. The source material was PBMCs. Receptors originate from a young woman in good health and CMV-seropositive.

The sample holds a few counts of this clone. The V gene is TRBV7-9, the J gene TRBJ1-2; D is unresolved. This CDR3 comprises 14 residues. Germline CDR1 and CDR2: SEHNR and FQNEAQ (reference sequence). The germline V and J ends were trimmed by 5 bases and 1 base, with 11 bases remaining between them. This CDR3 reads CASSVDTLNYGYTF. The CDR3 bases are TGTGCCAGCAGCGTAGACACCCTTAACTATGGCTACACCTTC.

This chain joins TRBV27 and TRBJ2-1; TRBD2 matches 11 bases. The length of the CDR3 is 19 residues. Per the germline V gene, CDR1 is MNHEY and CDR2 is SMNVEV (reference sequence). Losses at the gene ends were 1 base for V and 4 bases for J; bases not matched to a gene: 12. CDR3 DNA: TGTGCCAGCAGTTTATGGGGTACTAGCGGGAGCATAGGTTACAATGAGCAGTTCTTC. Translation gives CASSLWGTSGSIGYNEQFF.

CDR3 sequence reads: CAINGPGGQEQYF. Written as DNA, the CDR3 is TGTGCCATCAACGGGCCGGGAGGGCAGGAGCAGTACTTC. The chain is built from TRBV10-3 and TRBJ2-7, with TRBD2 matching over 8 bases. This CDR3 contains 13 residues. V was clipped by 7 bases and J by 7 bases; unmatched bases: 9. Germline assignment: CDR1 ENHRY and CDR2 SYGVKD.

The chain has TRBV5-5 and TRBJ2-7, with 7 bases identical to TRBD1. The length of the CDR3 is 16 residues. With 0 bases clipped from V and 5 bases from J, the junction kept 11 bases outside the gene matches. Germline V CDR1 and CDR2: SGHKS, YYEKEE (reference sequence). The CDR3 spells CASSLGRGFLADEQYF. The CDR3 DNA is TGTGCCAGCAGCTTGGGCAGGGGGTTTTTGGCAGACGAGCAGTACTTC. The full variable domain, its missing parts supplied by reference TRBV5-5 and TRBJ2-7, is DAGVTQSPTHLIKTRGQQVTLRCSPISGHKSVSWYQQVLGQGPQFIFQYYEKEERGRGNFPDRFSARQFPNYSSELNVNALLLGDSALYLCASSLGRGFLADEQYFGPGTRLTVT.

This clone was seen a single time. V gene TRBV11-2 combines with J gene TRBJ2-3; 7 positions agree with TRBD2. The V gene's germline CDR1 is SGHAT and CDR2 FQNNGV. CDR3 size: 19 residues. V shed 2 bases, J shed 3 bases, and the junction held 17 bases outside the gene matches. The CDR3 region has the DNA TGTGCCAGCAGCTTAATTGGCAGGGACTACCCTCTAGGGACAGATACGCAGTATTTT. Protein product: CASSLIGRDYPLGTDTQYF.

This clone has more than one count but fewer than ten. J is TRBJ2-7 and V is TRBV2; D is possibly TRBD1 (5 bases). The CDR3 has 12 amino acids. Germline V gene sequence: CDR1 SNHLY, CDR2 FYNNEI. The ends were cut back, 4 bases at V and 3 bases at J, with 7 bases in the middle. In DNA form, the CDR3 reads TGTGCCAGCAGTGTGACAGTCTACGAGCAGTACTTC. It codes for CASSVTVYEQYF.

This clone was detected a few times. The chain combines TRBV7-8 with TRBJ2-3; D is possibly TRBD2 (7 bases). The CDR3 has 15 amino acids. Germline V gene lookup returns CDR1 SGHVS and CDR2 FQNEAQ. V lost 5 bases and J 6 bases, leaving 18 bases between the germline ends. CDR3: CASSRRGAGEDTQYF. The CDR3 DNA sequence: TGTGCCAGCAGCCGCCGGGGGGCGGGGGAGGATACGCAGTATTTT.

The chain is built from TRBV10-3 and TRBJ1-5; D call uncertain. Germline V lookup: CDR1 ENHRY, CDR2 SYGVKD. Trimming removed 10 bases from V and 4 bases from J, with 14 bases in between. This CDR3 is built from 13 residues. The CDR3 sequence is CATAGQSNQPQHF. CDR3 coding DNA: TGTGCCACCGCGGGCCAATCTAATCAGCCCCAGCATTTT.

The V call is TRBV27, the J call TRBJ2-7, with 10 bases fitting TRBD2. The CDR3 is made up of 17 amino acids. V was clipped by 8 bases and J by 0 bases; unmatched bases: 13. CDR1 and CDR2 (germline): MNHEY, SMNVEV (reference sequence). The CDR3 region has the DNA TGTGCCAGCCGGGGAAGACTAGCGGGTCCCAGCTCCTACGAGCAGTACTTC. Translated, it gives CASRGRLAGPSSYEQYF.

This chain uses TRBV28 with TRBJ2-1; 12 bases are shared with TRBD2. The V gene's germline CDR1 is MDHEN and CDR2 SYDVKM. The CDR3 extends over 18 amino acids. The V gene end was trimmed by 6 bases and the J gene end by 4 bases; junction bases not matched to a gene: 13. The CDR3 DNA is TGTGCCAGCAGCGCTGGGGGGCTCACTAGCGGGAGGTACAATGAGCAGTTCTTC. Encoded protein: CASSAGGLTSGRYNEQFF.

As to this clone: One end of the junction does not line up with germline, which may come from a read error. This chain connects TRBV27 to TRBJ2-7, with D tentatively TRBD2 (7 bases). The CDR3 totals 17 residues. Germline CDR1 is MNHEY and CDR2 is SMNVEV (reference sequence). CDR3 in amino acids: CASSLIGGREYSHEQYF. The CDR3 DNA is TGTGCCAGCAGTTTGATCGGGGGGCGGGAGTACTCCCACGAGCAGTACTTC.

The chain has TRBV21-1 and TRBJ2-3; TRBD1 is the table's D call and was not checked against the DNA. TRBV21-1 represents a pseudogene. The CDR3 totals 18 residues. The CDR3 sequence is CASSKNPGRDRFSDTQYF. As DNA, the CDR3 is TGTGCCAGCAGCAAAAACCCGGGTCGGGACAGATTTTCAGATACGCAGTATTTT.

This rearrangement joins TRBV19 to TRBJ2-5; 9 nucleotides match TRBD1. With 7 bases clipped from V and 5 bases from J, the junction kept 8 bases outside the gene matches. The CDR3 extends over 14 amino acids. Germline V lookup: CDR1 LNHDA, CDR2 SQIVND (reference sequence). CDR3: CASTAGTGTETQYF. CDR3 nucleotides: TGTGCCAGTACCGCCGGGACAGGGACGGAGACCCAGTACTTC.

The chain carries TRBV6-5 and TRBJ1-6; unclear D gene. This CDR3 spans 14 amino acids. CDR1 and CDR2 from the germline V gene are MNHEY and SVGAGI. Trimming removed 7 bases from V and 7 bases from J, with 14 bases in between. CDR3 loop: CASTVSPPNSPLHF. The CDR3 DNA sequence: TGTGCCAGCACCGTATCCCCTCCGAATTCACCCCTCCACTTT.

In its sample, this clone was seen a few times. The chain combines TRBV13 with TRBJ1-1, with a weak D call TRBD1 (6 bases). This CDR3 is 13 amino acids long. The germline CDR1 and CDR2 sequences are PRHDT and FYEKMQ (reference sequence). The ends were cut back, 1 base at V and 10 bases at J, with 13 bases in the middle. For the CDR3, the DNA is TGTGCCAGCAGCTTAGAAGGCAGGGGCAGAGCTTTCTTT. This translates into CASSLEGRGRAFF.

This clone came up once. The CDR3 DNA reads as TGTGCCAGCAGTTTTCTGCCAGCGGCTGTCTACACCTTC. As protein: CASSFLPAAVYTF. V usage is TRBV27 and J usage is TRBJ1-2; no definite D call. Looked up from germline, CDR1 is MNHEY and CDR2 is SMNVEV (reference sequence). CDR3 length equals 13 residues. The V gene lost 3 bases and the J gene lost 10 bases, with 15 bases spanning the gap.

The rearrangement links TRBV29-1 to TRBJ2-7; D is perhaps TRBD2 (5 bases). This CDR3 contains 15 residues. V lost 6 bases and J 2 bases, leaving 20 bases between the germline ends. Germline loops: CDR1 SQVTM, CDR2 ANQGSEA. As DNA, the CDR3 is TGCAGCGTGGGCTTCCGAGACTACCATACCTACGAGCAGTACTTC. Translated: CSVGFRDYHTYEQYF.

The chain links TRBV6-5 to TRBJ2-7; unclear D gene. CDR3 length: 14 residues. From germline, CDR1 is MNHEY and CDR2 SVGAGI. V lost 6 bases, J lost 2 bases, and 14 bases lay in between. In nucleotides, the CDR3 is TGTGCCAGCAGACCCTCGGGTGAAACCTACGAGCAGTACTTC. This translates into CASRPSGETYEQYF.

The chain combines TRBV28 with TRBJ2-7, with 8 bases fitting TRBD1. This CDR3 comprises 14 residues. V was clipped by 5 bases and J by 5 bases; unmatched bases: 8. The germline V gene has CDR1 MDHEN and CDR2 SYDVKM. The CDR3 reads CASSPTGVRHEQYF. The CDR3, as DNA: TGTGCCAGCAGTCCGACAGGGGTAAGACACGAGCAGTACTTC.

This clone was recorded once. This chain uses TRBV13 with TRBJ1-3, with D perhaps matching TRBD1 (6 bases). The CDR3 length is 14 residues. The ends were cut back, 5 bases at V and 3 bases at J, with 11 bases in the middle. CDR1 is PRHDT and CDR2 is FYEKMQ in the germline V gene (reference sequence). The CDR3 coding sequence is TGTGCCAGCAGCGTCAGGGGTTTTGGAAACACCATATATTTT. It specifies CASSVRGFGNTIYF.